These 28 T cell receptor beta chains originate from one sample sequenced in a study of T cell changes during pregnancy in multiple sclerosis. The protocol was immunoSEQ multiplex PCR, while the TCRdb copy is restricted to in-frame clones and leaves out a portion. The data show under 70,000 clones, roughly nine tenths seen once. Material: peripheral blood, obtained in the third trimester of pregnancy. The receptors were gathered from a female donor in good health, enrolled as a control in a pregnancy study.

The count of this clone is one. This chain joins TRBV18 and TRBJ2-5, with 11 bases identical to TRBD1. Germline V gives CDR1 KGHSH, CDR2 LQKENI. J lost 5 bases, V lost 3 bases, and 8 bases had no gene match. The length of the CDR3 is 16 residues. CDR3 sequence: CASSPRTGGRWETQYF. In nucleotides, the CDR3 is TGTGCCAGCTCACCGCGGACAGGGGGCCGGTGGGAGACCCAGTACTTC.

The chain carries TRBV28 and TRBJ2-3; 7 nucleotides align to TRBD2. Germline V CDR1 and CDR2: MDHEN, SYDVKM. The CDR3 sequence is 18 residues long. Germline trimming cut 3 bases from V and 9 bases from J; bases unmatched to any gene: 21. This chain's CDR3 is CASSFAGVEGTRIYTQYF. The CDR3 coding sequence is TGTGCCAGCAGTTTCGCGGGGGTGGAGGGTACGCGGATTTACACGCAGTATTTT.

This chain connects TRBV19 to TRBJ1-1; weak D call: TRBD1 (6 bases). Trimming took 3 bases from V and 1 from J, leaving 12 bases between them. Germline CDR1 LNHDA, CDR2 SQIVND (reference sequence). The length of the CDR3 is 15 residues. The CDR3 spells CASSINWGPNTEAFF. CDR3 sequence (DNA): TGTGCCAGTAGTATTAACTGGGGGCCGAACACTGAAGCTTTCTTT.

The chain links TRBV5-6 to TRBJ2-1; 7 bases are shared with TRBD2. Trimming took 2 bases from V and 8 from J; bases not matched to a gene: 1. CDR1 SGHDT and CDR2 YYEEEE come from the germline V gene. This CDR3 contains 12 residues. This chain's CDR3 is CASSLLAYEQFF. CDR3 in DNA: TGTGCCAGCAGCTTACTAGCGTATGAGCAGTTCTTC. Variable domain in full (rest from reference TRBV5-6 and TRBJ2-1): DAGVTQSPTHLIKTRGQQVTLRCSPKSGHDTVSWYQQALGQGPQFIFQYYEEEERQRGNFPDRFSGHQFPNYSSELNVNALLLGDSALYLCASSLLAYEQFFGPGTRLTVL.

V and J are TRBV18 and TRBJ2-1, with 7 bases that match TRBD2. Losses at the gene ends were 6 bases for V and 2 bases for J; bases not matched to a gene: 7. The CDR3 covers 15 residues. The germline CDR1 and CDR2 sequences are KGHSH and LQKENI. The CDR3 bases are TGTGCCAGCTCGCGTACTAGCGAGACCTACAATGAGCAGTTCTTC. Its protein is CASSRTSETYNEQFF.

The V call is TRBV6-1, the J call TRBJ1-2; D not certain. CDR3 size: 12 residues. The ends were cut back, 1 base at V and 5 bases at J, with 5 bases in the middle. Germline values: CDR1 MNHNS, CDR2 SASEGT. CDR3 nucleotide sequence: TGTGCCAGCAGTGAAGTAGTTTATGGCTACACCTTC. Its translation: CASSEVVYGYTF.

The V and J genes are TRBV14 and TRBJ2-3; 11 positions agree with TRBD2. The ends lost 1 base at V and 3 bases at J; junction bases unmatched: 6. Germline CDR1 and CDR2: SGHDN and FVKESK. The CDR3 contains 17 residues. For the CDR3, the DNA is TGTGCCAGCAGCCAAGTTCGGACTAGCGGGCCGACAGATACGCAGTATTTT. It encodes CASSQVRTSGPTDTQYF.

The rearrangement joins TRBV28 to TRBJ1-1; a weak D match, TRBD1 (5 bases). There are 15 residues in the CDR3. Germline V gene sequence: CDR1 MDHEN, CDR2 SYDVKM. The ends were cut back, 7 bases at V and 0 bases at J, with 15 bases in the middle. The CDR3 sequence: CASTSAGGMNTEAFF. The CDR3 coding sequence is TGTGCCAGCACCAGTGCGGGGGGTATGAACACTGAAGCTTTCTTT. The full variable domain, completed using reference TRBV28 and TRBJ1-1, is DVKVTQSSRYLVKRTGEKVFLECVQDMDHENMFWYRQDPGLGLRLIYFSYDVKMKEKGDIPEGYSVSREKKERFSLILESASTNQTSMYLCASTSAGGMNTEAFFGQGTRLTVV.

The V call is TRBV6-1, the J call TRBJ2-3, with a weak D call TRBD2 (6 bases). Germline CDR1 is MNHNS and CDR2 is SASEGT. Trimming stripped 7 bases from V and 3 bases from J, with 14 bases between. This CDR3 is built from 14 residues. As DNA, the CDR3 is TGTGCCAGCACGATAGCGGAGCCTACAGATACGCAGTATTTT. Amino acids: CASTIAEPTDTQYF.

The rearrangement uses TRBV14 and TRBJ1-1; no clear D gene. Germline V gene lookup returns CDR1 SGHDN and CDR2 FVKESK. This CDR3 is built from 15 residues. V was pared by 4 bases and J by 2 bases, with 14 bases between. The CDR3 nucleotides read TGTGCCAGCAGCCGCTGGGCAGAGCTTAACACTGAAGCTTTCTTT. Protein sequence: CASSRWAELNTEAFF.

The chain couples TRBV27 to TRBJ1-5, with TRBD1 matching over 11 bases. The germline V gene encodes CDR1 MNHEY and CDR2 SMNVEV (reference sequence). V lost 0 bases and J lost 2; bases outside the gene matches: 6. This CDR3 comprises 18 residues. CDR3 DNA sequence: TGTGCCAGCAGTTTATCTTGGACAGGGGGCGATGGCAATCAGCCCCAGCATTTT. This gives the protein CASSLSWTGGDGNQPQHF.

The chain recombines TRBV19 with TRBJ2-1; D is perhaps TRBD2 (6 bases). Germline loops: CDR1 LNHDA, CDR2 SQIVND (reference sequence). The length of the CDR3 is 14 residues. The V gene lost 10 bases and the J gene lost 4 bases, with 17 bases spanning the gap. The CDR3 sequence is CATTGVQRYNEQFF. The DNA of the CDR3 is TGTGCCACCACGGGGGTCCAAAGATACAATGAGCAGTTCTTC.

The genes are TRBV4-1 and TRBJ2-5, with a weak D call TRBD2 (6 bases). Trimming pared 1 base from V and 5 bases from J, leaving 14 bases between. CDR1 MGHRA and CDR2 YSYEKL come from the germline V gene. The CDR3 loop spans 15 amino acids. CDR3 loop: CASSQGLGMGETQYF. DNA of the CDR3: TGCGCCAGCAGCCAAGGACTAGGGATGGGTGAGACCCAGTACTTC.

The chain joins TRBV15 to TRBJ1-1; 9 positions match TRBD1. In germline, CDR1 is LNHNV, CDR2 YYDKDF (reference sequence). V dropped 3 bases and J dropped 6; count of bases not matched to a gene: 8. The CDR3 consists of 15 residues. CDR3 coding DNA: TGTGCCACCAGCAGGCAAACAGGGGGCCTGGCTGAAGCTTTCTTT. It is translated as CATSRQTGGLAEAFF.

This rearrangement joins TRBV7-9 to TRBJ1-5, with a tentative D call TRBD1 (6 bases). From germline, CDR1 is SEHNR and CDR2 FQNEAQ (reference sequence). Trimming removed 4 bases from V and 8 bases from J, with 15 bases in between. CDR3 size: 14 residues. The chain's CDR3 is CASSSGGAEEPQHF. The CDR3, as DNA: TGTGCCAGCAGCTCGGGGGGGGCCGAGGAGCCCCAGCATTTT.

The chain recombines TRBV21-1 with TRBJ1-2; whether TRBD1, the table's D call, matches the DNA was not checked. TRBV21-1 is assigned pseudogene status. CDR3 size: 15 residues. In DNA form, the CDR3 reads TGTGCCAGCAGCGCCGCAGACAGGGAGCGCTATGGCTACACCTTC. Translated: CASSAADRERYGYTF.

This clone was recorded only once. This rearrangement joins TRBV18 to TRBJ2-3; 8 bases match TRBD2. The germline gives CDR1 KGHSH, CDR2 LQKENI. Trimming removed 6 bases from V and 2 bases from J; junction bases left unmatched: 7. This CDR3 region has 15 residues. As DNA, the CDR3 is TGTGCCAGCTCTGGTGGCGGGAGGACCACAGATACGCAGTATTTT. Its translation: CASSGGGRTTDTQYF. Full variable domain (outside the CDR3, taken from reference TRBV18 and TRBJ2-3): NAGVMQNPRHLVRRRGQEARLRCSPMKGHSHVYWYRQLPEEGLKFMVYLQKENIIDESGMPKERFSAEFPKEGPSILRIQQVVRGDSAAYFCASSGGGRTTDTQYFGPGTRLTVL.

The chain couples TRBV15 to TRBJ1-1, with 10 positions matching TRBD1. The length of the CDR3 is 17 residues. CDR1 is LNHNV, CDR2 YYDKDF, per germline (reference sequence). V dropped 4 bases and J dropped 6; count of bases not matched to a gene: 14. CDR3 protein: CATSTRQGARGVAEAFF. In DNA, the CDR3 is TGTGCCACCAGCACCCGACAGGGGGCGCGAGGAGTGGCTGAAGCTTTCTTT.

The V call is TRBV6-1, the J call TRBJ1-1, with no clear D. The CDR3 length is 13 residues. The germline V and J ends were trimmed by 7 bases and 0 bases, with 9 bases remaining between them. Germline lookup yields CDR1 MNHNS and CDR2 SASEGT. The CDR3 region has the DNA TGTGCCAGCAAGACAAACATGAACACTGAAGCTTTCTTT. Protein sequence: CASKTNMNTEAFF.

The chain recombines TRBV6-1 with TRBJ2-3; 11 bases fit TRBD2. The V gene end was trimmed by 2 bases and the J gene end by 8 bases; junction bases not matched to a gene: 18. Germline CDR1 and CDR2: MNHNS and SASEGT. The CDR3 spans 19 residues. CDR3 sequence reads: CASSEPLEGSGGDLVTQYF. The CDR3 coding sequence is TGTGCCAGCAGTGAACCCCTCGAGGGTAGCGGGGGGGATTTAGTTACGCAGTATTTT.

This chain joins TRBV6-1 and TRBJ1-4, with 9 positions matching TRBD1. The CDR3 length is 14 residues. J lost 7 bases, V lost 8 bases, and 8 bases had no gene match. The germline V gene has CDR1 MNHNS and CDR2 SASEGT. In DNA form, the CDR3 reads TGTGCCAGCGACACCGGGACAGGGCTTGAAAAACTGTTTTTT. It is translated as CASDTGTGLEKLFF.

This rearrangement joins TRBV9 to TRBJ1-2, with 9 bases that match TRBD1. Germline V gene sequence: CDR1 SGDLS, CDR2 YYNGEE. V was clipped by 4 bases and J by 7 bases; unmatched bases: 11. The CDR3 has 15 residues. The CDR3 here is CASSPGGGQGAGYTF. Written as DNA, the CDR3 is TGTGCCAGCAGCCCGGGTGGGGGACAGGGAGCTGGCTACACCTTC. Full variable domain (missing parts from reference TRBV9 and TRBJ1-2): DSGVTQTPKHLITATGQRVTLRCSPRSGDLSVYWYQQSLDQGLQFLIQYYNGEERAKGNILERFSAQQFPDLHSELNLSSLELGDSALYFCASSPGGGQGAGYTFGSGTRLTVV.

J is TRBJ2-1 and V is TRBV5-1; D possibly corresponds to TRBD1 (6 bases). The germline V and J ends were trimmed by 1 base and 3 bases, with 11 bases remaining between them. There are 15 residues in the CDR3. Per the germline V gene, CDR1 is SGHRS and CDR2 is YFSETQ. The CDR3 is CASSLLQGIYNEQFF. The DNA of the CDR3 is TGCGCCAGCAGCTTGCTACAGGGAATCTACAATGAGCAGTTCTTC.

The genes are TRBV7-2 and TRBJ2-5; TRBD2 agrees at 7 bases. The V gene end was trimmed by 4 bases and the J gene end by 5 bases; junction bases not matched to a gene: 7. The CDR3 is 14 residues long. Germline V gene lookup returns CDR1 SGHTA and CDR2 FQGNSA. The CDR3 here is CASSSIAGRETQYF. CDR3 DNA: TGTGCCAGCAGCTCCATAGCGGGCCGGGAGACCCAGTACTTC.

The chain has TRBV7-3 and TRBJ2-7, with 8 bases lining up with TRBD1. CDR3 size: 16 residues. The germline CDR1 and CDR2 sequences are SGHTA and FQGTGA. Trimming removed 1 base from V and 5 bases from J; junction bases left unmatched: 10. DNA for the CDR3: TGTGCCAGCAGCTTAAAAGGCGGGCAGGGGGCCAACGAGCAGTACTTC. It yields the protein CASSLKGGQGANEQYF. Combining the CDR3 with reference TRBV7-3 and TRBJ2-7 gives the whole variable domain GAGVSQTPSNKVTEKGKYVELRCDPISGHTALYWYRQSLGQGPEFLIYFQGTGAADDSGLPNDRFFAVRPEGSVSTLKIQRTERGDSAVYLCASSLKGGQGANEQYFGPGTRLTVT.

The chain uses TRBV2 and TRBJ1-2; maybe TRBD1 (6 bases). CDR3 size: 14 residues. Between the trimmed V and J ends, which lost 7 bases and 4 bases, there was a span of 16 bases. The germline V gene encodes CDR1 SNHLY and CDR2 FYNNEI. The CDR3 spells CASIPRGGGYGYTF. DNA of the CDR3: TGTGCCAGCATACCAAGGGGAGGGGGCTATGGCTACACCTTC.

In its sample, this clone was seen once. The chain uses TRBV19 and TRBJ2-1, with TRBD1 matching over 11 bases. Germline V gives CDR1 LNHDA, CDR2 SQIVND (reference sequence). The CDR3 runs 16 residues. Unmatched junction bases numbered 7, after V lost 1 base and J lost 8 bases. CDR3 in DNA: TGTGCCAGTAGTATAGTCGGACGGGACAGGGGGGATGAGCAGTTCTTC. Its translation is CASSIVGRDRGDEQFF.

V and J are TRBV9 and TRBJ2-7, with D possibly being TRBD2 (6 bases). Per germline, CDR1 SGDLS and CDR2 YYNGEE. V was trimmed by 1 base and J by 0 bases, leaving 8 bases between them. CDR3 length: 14 amino acids. The CDR3 DNA is TGTGCCAGCAGCGTATCGACTAGCTCCTACGAGCAGTACTTC. It yields the protein CASSVSTSSYEQYF.